This T cell receptor beta chain is from a study of beta chain features in type 1 diabetes. Findings and caveats of the study: Researchers could not determine here whether HLA type influences TCRB rearrangement. A closer apparent resemblance between naive, central memory and Treg TCRB repertoires was seen in patients than in healthy donors.

Investigators reverse transcribed all isolated RNA, so they sequenced expressed TCRB transcripts. The data were produced by immunoSEQ multiplex PCR, yet TCRdb's version contains in-frame clones alone and is incomplete. The data show around 350,000 clones, 10% to 15% seen once. This clone came up a few times. Its target is not known. There are 15 residues in the CDR3. The junction had 6 bases not matched to a gene; V was cut back by 2 bases and J by 8 bases. Germline CDR1 and CDR2: GTSNPN and SVGIG (reference sequence). The rearrangement joins TRBV30 to TRBJ1-6, with 10 nucleotides matching TRBD1. The material sequenced was naive CD4+ T cells from blood. The receptor was isolated from a man aged 18 to 35 in good health. The CDR3 loop is CAWSRTGTGDSPLHF. As DNA, the CDR3 is TGTGCCTGGAGTCGGACCGGGACAGGGGATTCACCCCTCCACTTT.